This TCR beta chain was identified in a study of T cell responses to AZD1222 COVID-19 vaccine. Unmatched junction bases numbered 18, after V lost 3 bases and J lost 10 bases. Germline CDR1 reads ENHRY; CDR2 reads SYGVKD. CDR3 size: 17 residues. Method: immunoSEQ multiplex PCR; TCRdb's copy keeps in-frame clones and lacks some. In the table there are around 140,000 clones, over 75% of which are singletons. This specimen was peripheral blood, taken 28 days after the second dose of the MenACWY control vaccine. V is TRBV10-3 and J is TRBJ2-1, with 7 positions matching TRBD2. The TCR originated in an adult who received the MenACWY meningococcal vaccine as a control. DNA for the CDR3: TGTGCCATCAGTGAATCGGGGGGACCGTTAGTGTCATGGGAGCAGTTCTTC. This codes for CAISESGGPLVSWEQFF.